This entry describes one T cell receptor beta chain. This CDR3 is 15 amino acids long. V was cut by 4 bases and J by 4 bases, with 15 bases left in between. From germline, CDR1 is SGHNT and CDR2 YYREEE (reference sequence). The sample is drawn from a study of blood T cell repertoires in COVID-19. Some clones are missing from TCRdb's copy, which holds only in-frame ones; the method was immunoSEQ multiplex PCR. The sample lists over 65,000 clones, 82% occurring once. Sequencing used peripheral blood. This TCR was sampled from an elderly man with active COVID-19. V usage is TRBV5-4 and J usage is TRBJ2-1; D is possibly TRBD1 (7 bases). CDR3 in DNA: TGTGCCAGCAGCCGTACAGGGGAGGATTACAATGAGCAGTTCTTC. Encoded protein: CASSRTGEDYNEQFF. The variable domain in full, completed from reference TRBV5-4 and TRBJ2-1, reads ETGVTQSPTHLIKTRGQQVTLRCSSQSGHNTVSWYQQALGQGPQFIFQYYREEENGRGNFPPRFSGLQFPNYSSELNVNALELDDSALYLCASSRTGEDYNEQFFGPGTRLTVL.